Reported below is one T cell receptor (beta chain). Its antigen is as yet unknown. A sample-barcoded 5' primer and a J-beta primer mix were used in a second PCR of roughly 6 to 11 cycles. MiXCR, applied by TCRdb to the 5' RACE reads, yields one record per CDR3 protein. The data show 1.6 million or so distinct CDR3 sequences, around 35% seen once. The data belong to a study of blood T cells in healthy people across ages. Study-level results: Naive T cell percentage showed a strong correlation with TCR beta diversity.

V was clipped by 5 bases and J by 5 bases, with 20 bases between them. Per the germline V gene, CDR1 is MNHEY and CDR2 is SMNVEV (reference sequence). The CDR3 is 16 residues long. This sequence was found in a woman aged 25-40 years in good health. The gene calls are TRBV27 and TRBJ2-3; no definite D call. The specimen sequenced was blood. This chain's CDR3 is CASSPILPRSGDTQYF. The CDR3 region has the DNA TGTGCCAGCAGTCCGATTCTACCCCGGTCGGGAGATACGCAGTATTTT.